The 8 T cell receptor beta chains below come from one sample, sequenced in a study of blood T cell repertoires in COVID-19 (dated by TCRdb to between 2020 and 2021). Library preparation used the immunoSEQ multiplex PCR assay. Held by TCRdb, this immuneACCESS table contains in-frame sequences only and omits some clones. Under half of the omission traces to an unresolved V gene where checked; the cause of the rest is unknown. A total of fewer than 250,000 clones appear in this sample, around 91% of them only once. In total, the top ten clones hold more than 13% of the sample. Input material: PBMCs or T cells enriched from blood (not recorded which). The receptors come from a man aged 25-40 years who had been exposed to COVID-19.

The genes are TRBV5-5 and TRBJ1-6, with D tentatively TRBD1 (5 bases). Trimming removed 1 base from V and 8 bases from J, with 10 bases in between. There are 14 residues in the CDR3. Germline loops: CDR1 SGHKS, CDR2 YYEKEE (reference sequence). CDR3 sequence reads: CASSLSGGDSPLHF. In nucleotides, the CDR3 is TGTGCCAGCAGCTTGAGCGGAGGGGATTCACCCCTCCACTTT.

The chain recombines TRBV5-4 with TRBJ2-3, with a tentative D call TRBD2 (7 bases). Trimming stripped 2 bases from V and 4 bases from J, with 14 bases between. Germline V gene sequence: CDR1 SGHNT, CDR2 YYREEE (reference sequence). This CDR3 spans 15 amino acids. CDR3 sequence (DNA): TGTGCCAGCAGCTTTGCGGGGGCCTTGGCAGATACGCAGTATTTT. Its translation is CASSFAGALADTQYF.

This sequence joins TRBV10-3 and TRBJ1-2; D may be TRBD1 (5 bases). Germline V gene sequence: CDR1 ENHRY, CDR2 SYGVKD. CDR3 size: 13 residues. Trimming pared 4 bases from V and 4 bases from J, leaving 10 bases between. As DNA, the CDR3 is TGTGCCATCAGTGGGGAGGGGATCTATGGCTACACCTTC. Translated, it gives CAISGEGIYGYTF.

The chain has TRBV27 and TRBJ2-7; unclear D gene. This CDR3 is 19 amino acids long. V was shortened by 6 bases and J by 3 bases, with 30 bases between the two germline ends. Germline V gives CDR1 MNHEY, CDR2 SMNVEV (reference sequence). The CDR3 nucleotides are TGTGCCAGCAGCCGCAGAATCCGGGTGCGGCACCACCTTTTCTACGAGCAGTACTTC. This codes for CASSRRIRVRHHLFYEQYF.

This clone turned up a few times. The genes are TRBV5-1 and TRBJ2-3, with 8 positions matching TRBD2. From germline, CDR1 is SGHRS and CDR2 YFSETQ. CDR3 length equals 15 residues. V lost 6 bases and J lost 5; bases outside the gene matches: 11. This CDR3 reads CASIRTGGPRDTQYF. CDR3 bases: TGCGCCAGCATTAGGACGGGGGGGCCGAGAGATACGCAGTATTTT.

The chain couples TRBV5-4 to TRBJ1-2, with a weak D call TRBD1 (5 bases). CDR1 is SGHNT, CDR2 YYREEE, per germline (reference sequence). Trimming removed 5 bases at V and 6 bases at J, with 14 bases between. The length of the CDR3 is 13 residues. The CDR3 DNA reads as TGTGCCAGCAGTAAGACAGAAGTTCATGGCTACACCTTC. It translates to CASSKTEVHGYTF.

The chain combines TRBV5-1 with TRBJ1-1, with 7 bases that match TRBD1. Trimming took 2 bases from V and 0 from J; bases not matched to a gene: 4. The CDR3 runs 15 residues. Germline V CDR1 and CDR2: SGHRS, YFSETQ. CDR3 sequence: CASSLRGQLNTEAFF. CDR3 nucleotides: TGCGCCAGCAGCTTACGGGGACAGTTGAACACTGAAGCTTTCTTT.

This clone was seen a few times. This chain links TRBV24-1 with TRBJ2-1, with D perhaps TRBD1 (7 bases). V shed 4 bases and J shed 8 bases, with 20 bases lying between them. The V gene's germline CDR1 is KGHDR and CDR2 SFDVKD. The CDR3 is 16 amino acids. CDR3 region: CATSEEGASRLDEQFF. The CDR3 region has the DNA TGTGCCACCAGTGAGGAGGGGGCTTCCCGTCTCGATGAGCAGTTCTTC.